This record concerns one T cell receptor beta chain sequence. Germline V gene data show CDR1 as SGHRS and CDR2 as YFSETQ. J was trimmed by 4 bases and V by 4 bases; bases with no gene match: 5. The CDR3 spans 15 residues. In the study's own analysis: How many nucleated cells were present was estimated from reference gene primer amplification. Measured with immunoSEQ multiplex PCR; TCRdb has only the in-frame clones, and not every one. That table furnishes V, J and clone size, whereas the DNA furnished D and trimming. The table lists 56,000 or so clones, 84% of them singletons. The data are from a study of blood T cell repertoires in COVID-19. The wider study: Acute-phase and convalescent COVID-19 samples originated in the United States, Italy and Spain. The analysed material was cDNA or gDNA that came from T cells, B-cell-depleted T cells, or PBMCs.

The rearrangement links TRBV5-1 to TRBJ2-1; TRBD1 agrees at 10 bases. Sequenced sample: peripheral blood. This TCR derives from a man aged 45 to 65 with acute or convalescent COVID-19. The CDR3 here is CASSQTGGPYNEQFF. The DNA for the CDR3 is TGCGCCAGCAGCCAGACAGGGGGCCCTTACAATGAGCAGTTCTTC.